Following are 32 T cell receptor beta chains from one sample sequenced in a study of cytomegalovirus exposure and HLA in healthy donors. PCR employed 60 Vbeta and 13 Jbeta primers. The method was immunoSEQ multiplex PCR; TCRdb's version includes in-frame clones alone and lacks a portion of them. The profile covers 150,000 to 200,000 clones, with roughly 85% appearing a single time and 9% to 10% taken by the ten largest. Specimen: PBMCs. The receptors originated from a man aged 18 to 30 in good health and CMV-seropositive.

The chain has TRBV27 and TRBJ1-4; 8 nucleotides align to TRBD1. V dropped 0 bases and J dropped 7; count of bases not matched to a gene: 7. The CDR3 is 16 amino acids. CDR1 and CDR2 (germline): MNHEY, SMNVEV (reference sequence). CDR3 in amino acids: CASSLSPGQGSEKLFF. The CDR3 coding sequence is TGTGCCAGCAGTTTATCCCCCGGACAGGGTAGTGAAAAACTGTTTTTT.

The V call is TRBV15, the J call TRBJ2-3; weak D call: TRBD2 (5 bases). Germline CDR1 and CDR2: LNHNV and YYDKDF (reference sequence). Trimming cost V 3 bases and J 0 bases, with 13 bases left between them. The CDR3 runs to 16 residues. The CDR3 sequence is CATSSIERKSTDTQYF. The DNA of the CDR3 is TGTGCCACCAGCAGCATCGAGCGGAAAAGCACAGATACGCAGTATTTT.

This clone turned up a few times. This sequence joins TRBV20-1 and TRBJ2-3; D possibly corresponds to TRBD2 (5 bases). V lost 6 bases and J 5 bases, leaving 9 bases between the germline ends. Germline V gene sequence: CDR1 DFQATT, CDR2 SNEGSKA (reference sequence). The CDR3 runs to 11 residues. The chain's CDR3 is CSASRGDTQYF. For the CDR3, the DNA is TGCAGTGCCTCTCGGGGAGATACGCAGTATTTT.

This clone was observed a handful of times. This rearrangement joins TRBV27 to TRBJ2-7, with D possibly matching TRBD1 (6 bases). Looked up from germline, CDR1 is MNHEY and CDR2 is SMNVEV (reference sequence). This CDR3 is 13 amino acids long. Deletions cut 0 bases from V and 7 bases from J, with 10 bases between. CDR3 in amino acids: CASSLSFTGEQYF. The DNA for the CDR3 is TGTGCCAGCAGTTTATCGTTTACAGGGGAGCAGTACTTC.

Turning to this clone: Other DNA sequences in the sample encode the same CDR3. The rearrangement joins TRBV7-8 to TRBJ1-5; D remains unclear. Germline V lookup: CDR1 SGHVS, CDR2 FQNEAQ. The CDR3 extends over 12 amino acids. V was trimmed by 3 bases and J by 4 bases, leaving 4 bases between them. In DNA form, the CDR3 reads TGTGCCAGCAGCTTTACAAATCAGCCCCAGCATTTT. Its translation: CASSFTNQPQHF.

The chain has TRBV2 and TRBJ1-2; 7 bases map to TRBD1. The CDR3 is made up of 14 amino acids. From germline, CDR1 is SNHLY and CDR2 FYNNEI. Losses at the gene ends were 8 bases for V and 8 bases for J; bases not matched to a gene: 14. In DNA form, the CDR3 reads TGTGCCAGCGGGGGTCGGGACAGCCTCGGAGGCTACACCTTC. Encoded protein: CASGGRDSLGGYTF.

J is TRBJ1-2 and V is TRBV12-5; 8 bases align to TRBD1. CDR1 and CDR2 from the germline V gene are LGHNT and FRNRAP. The V and J ends lost 4 bases and 5 bases, in that order; junction bases with no gene match: 12. There are 16 residues in the CDR3. DNA for the CDR3: TGTGCTAGTGGTTCGACACGACAGGGGCTCAGTTATGGCTACACCTTC. This encodes CASGSTRQGLSYGYTF. Using reference TRBV12-5 and TRBJ1-2 for the parts outside the CDR3, the full variable domain is DARVTQTPRHKVTEMGQEVTMRCQPILGHNTVFWYRQTMMQGLELLAYFRNRAPLDDSGMPKDRFSAEMPDATLATLKIQPSEPRDSAVYFCASGSTRQGLSYGYTFGSGTRLTVV.

This sequence joins TRBV27 and TRBJ1-5, with TRBD1 identical over 10 bases. With V trimmed by 6 bases and J by 7 bases, 12 bases remained unmatched. Germline V CDR1 and CDR2: MNHEY, SMNVEV (reference sequence). The CDR3 contains 16 residues. DNA for the CDR3: TGTGCCAGCAGATCATACGGGACAGGGGATCGCCAGCCCCAGCATTTT. This sequence encodes CASRSYGTGDRQPQHF.

The V gene is TRBV18, the J gene TRBJ2-7; 8 positions agree with TRBD2. The germline V gene has CDR1 KGHSH and CDR2 LQKENI. Losses at the gene ends were 7 bases for V and 0 bases for J; bases not matched to a gene: 5. CDR3 length equals 14 residues. In DNA, the CDR3 is TGTGCCAGCTGTTCGGGGGGGCACTCCTACGAGCAGTACTTC. This encodes CASCSGGHSYEQYF. The whole variable domain, filled in from reference TRBV18 and TRBJ2-7, reads NAGVMQNPRHLVRRRGQEARLRCSPMKGHSHVYWYRQLPEEGLKFMVYLQKENIIDESGMPKERFSAEFPKEGPSILRIQQVVRGDSAAYFCASCSGGHSYEQYFGPGTRLTVT.

The rearrangement uses TRBV7-9 and TRBJ2-3; TRBD1 aligns across 7 bases. This CDR3 region has 16 residues. Germline V gene lookup returns CDR1 SEHNR and CDR2 FQNEAQ (reference sequence). V was pared by 2 bases and J by 4 bases, with 9 bases of the junction left unmatched. For the CDR3, the DNA is TGTGCCAGCAGCTTATCCGGAACTGACAGGGCAGATACGCAGTATTTT. Residues: CASSLSGTDRADTQYF.

This clone was observed a single time. CDR3 sequence reads: CASSQELAGGADTQYF. The CDR3 bases are TGCGCCAGCAGCCAAGAACTAGCGGGAGGGGCAGATACGCAGTATTTT. V and J are TRBV4-3 and TRBJ2-3, with 13 bases lining up with TRBD2. J gave up 4 bases and V 0 bases, and 1 base lay outside the gene matches. From germline, CDR1 is LGHNA and CDR2 YSLEER. This CDR3 region has 16 residues.

This clone was detected a few times. The chain carries TRBV7-2 and TRBJ2-3; D not resolved. Trimming cost V 4 bases and J 0 bases, with 11 bases left between them. Germline V gene lookup returns CDR1 SGHTA and CDR2 FQGNSA. This CDR3 is built from 15 residues. The CDR3 DNA follows: TGTGCCAGCAGCTCATTAGCAGAAAGCACAGATACGCAGTATTTT. Its translation: CASSSLAESTDTQYF. Together with reference TRBV7-2 and TRBJ2-3, the CDR3 gives the full variable domain: GAGVSQSPSNKVTEKGKDVELRCDPISGHTALYWYRQSLGQGLEFLIYFQGNSAPDKSGLPSDRFSAERTGGSVSTLTIQRTQQEDSAVYLCASSSLAESTDTQYFGPGTRLTVL.

The V call is TRBV5-1, the J call TRBJ1-3; D is perhaps TRBD1 (5 bases). The CDR3 covers 14 residues. V shed 5 bases and J shed 0 bases, with 9 bases lying between them. CDR1 SGHRS and CDR2 YFSETQ come from the germline V gene. The DNA of the CDR3 is TGCGCCAGCAGGGACACCCGCTCTGGAAACACCATATATTTT. It codes for CASRDTRSGNTIYF.

V and J are TRBV5-1 and TRBJ2-1; a possible D gene is TRBD2 (7 bases). Trimming left V 3 bases short and J 4 bases short, with 14 bases between. Per the germline V gene, CDR1 is SGHRS and CDR2 is YFSETQ. This CDR3 has 15 residues. In nucleotides, the CDR3 is TGCGCCAGCAGCTCCCCCGGGGGGCAGTACAATGAGCAGTTCTTC. Protein sequence: CASSSPGGQYNEQFF. The variable domain in full, completed from reference TRBV5-1 and TRBJ2-1, reads KAGVTQTPRYLIKTRGQQVTLSCSPISGHRSVSWYQQTPGQGLQFLFEYFSETQRNKGNFPGRFSGRQFSNSRSEMNVSTLELGDSALYLCASSSPGGQYNEQFFGPGTRLTVL.

The chain recombines TRBV2 with TRBJ1-1; D perhaps matches TRBD1 (6 bases). Germline V CDR1 and CDR2: SNHLY, FYNNEI. V was pared by 7 bases and J by 1 base, with 7 bases between. The CDR3 runs to 12 residues. The CDR3: CASKQGNTEAFF. The CDR3 DNA follows: TGTGCCAGCAAACAGGGGAACACTGAAGCTTTCTTT.

This rearrangement joins TRBV5-6 to TRBJ1-2; D gene unclear. V was shortened by 1 base and J by 0 bases, with 16 bases between the two germline ends. The CDR3 has 17 residues. CDR1 SGHDT and CDR2 YYEEEE come from the germline V gene. The CDR3 sequence is CASSLSPHSLANYGYTF. CDR3 nucleotides: TGTGCCAGCAGCTTGTCCCCCCACAGCTTAGCTAACTATGGCTACACCTTC.

The CDR3 loop is CAWSLIEGGREKLFF. The CDR3 DNA sequence: TGTGCCTGGAGTCTAATCGAGGGAGGTCGTGAAAAACTGTTTTTT. The chain is built from TRBV30 and TRBJ1-4; D unclear. The length of the CDR3 is 15 residues. Per the germline V gene, CDR1 is GTSNPN and CDR2 is SVGIG (reference sequence). The V and J ends lost 2 bases and 7 bases respectively, with 17 bases between them.

V usage is TRBV28 and J usage is TRBJ2-7; D might be TRBD2 (6 bases). The CDR3 spans 17 residues. V was trimmed by 7 bases and J by 7 bases, leaving 29 bases between them. CDR1 is MDHEN, CDR2 SYDVKM, per germline. The chain's CDR3 is CASTETRSWDSWQEQYF. In DNA, the CDR3 is TGTGCCAGCACCGAGACCCGGAGTTGGGACTCCTGGCAGGAGCAGTACTTC. The entire variable domain, with the rest obtained from reference TRBV28 and TRBJ2-7, is as follows: DVKVTQSSRYLVKRTGEKVFLECVQDMDHENMFWYRQDPGLGLRLIYFSYDVKMKEKGDIPEGYSVSREKKERFSLILESASTNQTSMYLCASTETRSWDSWQEQYFGPGTRLTVT.

The V call is TRBV11-2, the J call TRBJ1-4, with D hard to call. CDR1 is SGHAT, CDR2 FQNNGV, per germline. The CDR3 contains 15 residues. Trimming took off 5 bases at V and 6 bases at J, with 16 bases between the two ends. The CDR3 region is CASSARLGRDEKLFF. The CDR3 DNA follows: TGTGCCAGCAGCGCGAGGTTGGGGAGAGATGAAAAACTGTTTTTT.

The J gene is TRBJ2-3, the V gene TRBV11-2, with TRBD1 as a possible D gene (5 bases). This CDR3 contains 14 residues. Germline V gene data show CDR1 as SGHAT and CDR2 as FQNNGV. The V end was cut by 4 bases, the J end by 2 bases, with 10 bases between. The CDR3 DNA follows: TGTGCCAGCAGCTCGGCTGGGGCCACAGATACGCAGTATTTT. Translation: CASSSAGATDTQYF.

In its sample, this clone was seen once. This chain joins TRBV19 and TRBJ1-1, with 7 bases that match TRBD1. The CDR3 covers 12 residues. Germline CDR1 and CDR2: LNHDA and SQIVND (reference sequence). V shed 11 bases, J shed 0 bases, and the junction held 3 bases outside the gene matches. In nucleotides, the CDR3 is TGTGCCTCGGGACAGCTGAACACTGAAGCTTTCTTT. It specifies CASGQLNTEAFF.

Only a few counts were recorded for this clone. The chain combines TRBV7-2 with TRBJ2-5; 7 nucleotides match TRBD2. This CDR3 has 17 residues. Germline assignment: CDR1 SGHTA and CDR2 FQGNSA. The V gene end was trimmed by 3 bases and the J gene end by 4 bases; junction bases not matched to a gene: 14. The CDR3 coding sequence is TGTGCCAGCAGCTTCCGGGGAGGTGGGGGGGTCCGAGAGACCCAGTACTTC. This codes for CASSFRGGGGVRETQYF.

This chain uses TRBV13 with TRBJ1-5; D not resolved. Trimming removed 2 bases from V and 0 bases from J, with 11 bases in between. The length of the CDR3 is 16 residues. CDR1 and CDR2 (germline): PRHDT, FYEKMQ (reference sequence). CDR3 DNA: TGTGCCAGCAGCTTACGGAGCCATTATAGCAATCAGCCCCAGCATTTT. As protein: CASSLRSHYSNQPQHF.

The chain links TRBV6-4 to TRBJ2-7; D possibly corresponds to TRBD2 (5 bases). The CDR3 loop spans 16 amino acids. Germline V gives CDR1 MRHNA, CDR2 SNTAGT. With 0 bases removed from V and 4 bases from J, the gap between germline ends came to 16 bases. The CDR3 loop reads CASSDSRSPGEYEQYF. In nucleotides, the CDR3 is TGTGCCAGCAGTGACTCGAGGTCCCCCGGGGAATACGAGCAGTACTTC.

V and J are TRBV6-5 and TRBJ2-4; D is perhaps TRBD2 (6 bases). The CDR3 runs to 14 residues. Trimming took off 6 bases at V and 3 bases at J, with 12 bases between the two ends. From germline, CDR1 is MNHEY and CDR2 SVGAGI. This CDR3 reads CASRPNGGKNIQYF. CDR3 DNA: TGTGCCAGCAGACCCAACGGGGGCAAAAACATTCAGTACTTC.

The chain is built from TRBV5-6 and TRBJ1-4, with 7 nucleotides matching TRBD1. Germline loops: CDR1 SGHDT, CDR2 YYEEEE. V dropped 2 bases and J dropped 10; count of bases not matched to a gene: 8. CDR3 length: 14 amino acids. CDR3 sequence reads: CASSFDRERGKLFF. The CDR3 region has the DNA TGTGCCAGCAGCTTTGACAGGGAGAGAGGAAAACTGTTTTTT.

This clone was observed a handful of times. The V gene is TRBV4-3, the J gene TRBJ2-6; TRBD2 matches 7 bases. The germline CDR1 and CDR2 sequences are LGHNA and YSLEER. CDR3 length: 16 residues. Trimming took 0 bases from V and 2 from J; bases not matched to a gene: 1. The CDR3 sequence is CASSQESGTGANVLTF. The CDR3 DNA reads TGCGCCAGCAGCCAAGAGAGCGGGACTGGGGCCAACGTCCTGACTTTC.

The rearrangement uses TRBV27 and TRBJ2-7, with a possible D match to TRBD1 (5 bases). The ends were cut back, 2 bases at V and 3 bases at J, with 17 bases in the middle. CDR1 is MNHEY, CDR2 SMNVEV, per germline (reference sequence). This CDR3 spans 16 amino acids. DNA for the CDR3: TGTGCCAGCAGTTTAACAGGCCATTCCAATTACTACGAGCAGTACTTC. Translating gives CASSLTGHSNYYEQYF.

This chain uses TRBV5-1 with TRBJ1-4; no clear D gene. The CDR3 runs to 16 residues. Per the germline V gene, CDR1 is SGHRS and CDR2 is YFSETQ. The germline V and J ends were trimmed by 2 bases and 0 bases, with 11 bases remaining between them. CDR3 loop: CASSLQSFATNEKLFF. The CDR3 bases are TGCGCCAGCAGCTTACAGTCATTTGCAACTAATGAAAAACTGTTTTTT. Full variable domain (missing parts from reference TRBV5-1 and TRBJ1-4): KAGVTQTPRYLIKTRGQQVTLSCSPISGHRSVSWYQQTPGQGLQFLFEYFSETQRNKGNFPGRFSGRQFSNSRSEMNVSTLELGDSALYLCASSLQSFATNEKLFFGSGTQLSVL.

The V call is TRBV5-4, the J call TRBJ1-4; D is possibly TRBD1 (5 bases). The germline V gene encodes CDR1 SGHNT and CDR2 YYREEE (reference sequence). Trimming shortened V by 4 bases and J by 3 bases, and 13 bases separated the two germline ends. This CDR3 comprises 15 residues. The CDR3 DNA follows: TGTGCCAGCAGCCGGGCAACGGGGGCTAATGAAAAACTGTTTTTT. Its protein is CASSRATGANEKLFF.

The chain combines TRBV2 with TRBJ1-2, with 9 bases that match TRBD1. Germline V gene data show CDR1 as SNHLY and CDR2 as FYNNEI. V lost 6 bases to trimming and J lost 2 bases; unmatched junction nucleotides: 1. This CDR3 has 13 amino acids. CDR3 coding DNA: TGTGCCAGCAGGGGGACAGGGAACTATGGCTACACCTTC. This codes for CASRGTGNYGYTF.

A remark on this clone: Other DNA sequences in this sample translate to the same CDR3. The rearrangement links TRBV5-1 to TRBJ1-1, with D possibly matching TRBD1 (6 bases). Germline values: CDR1 SGHRS, CDR2 YFSETQ. CDR3 size: 15 residues. Trimming shortened V by 3 bases and J by 1 base, and 13 bases separated the two germline ends. The CDR3 protein is CASSWGLTGNTEAFF. CDR3 nucleotide sequence: TGCGCCAGCAGCTGGGGGTTGACAGGGAACACTGAAGCTTTCTTT.